These 5 T cell receptor beta chains were sequenced from one sample in a study of T-cell memory formation after mild COVID-19. MiXCR, run by TCRdb on the 5' RACE reads, gives a single entry per CDR3 protein. The repertoire includes about 210,000 distinct CDR3 sequences, roughly a tenth of them detected once, and around 2.9% sits in the top ten. Sequencing was done on a sample of PBMCs or a T cell subset sorted from them (not recorded which). The source of these receptors is a man between 18 and 35 years old who had mild COVID-19 (a few samples of this study predate the infection). Cell type and time point are not known.

The chain couples TRBV15 to TRBJ1-2; D unclear. Trimming removed 0 bases at V and 8 bases at J, with 10 bases between. This CDR3 has 13 amino acids. The germline V gene has CDR1 LNHNV and CDR2 YYDKDF (reference sequence). CDR3 coding DNA: TGTGCCACCAGCAGAGATCGGGGAGAGGGCTACACCTTC. This gives the protein CATSRDRGEGYTF.

The rearrangement links TRBV4-1 to TRBJ2-4, with 10 bases lining up with TRBD1. Trimming took 3 bases from V and 5 from J; bases not matched to a gene: 4. Germline CDR1 reads MGHRA; CDR2 reads YSYEKL. The CDR3 is 15 amino acids. The DNA for the CDR3 is TGCGCCAGCAGCCAGAGGGACAGGGGTGAAAACATTCAGTACTTC. Residues: CASSQRDRGENIQYF.

A few counts support this clonotype. V is TRBV7-3 and J is TRBJ2-3; the D gene is possibly TRBD1 (6 bases). The germline CDR1 and CDR2 sequences are SGHTA and FQGTGA. The length of the CDR3 is 15 residues. Trimming removed 5 bases from V and 3 bases from J, with 15 bases in between. CDR3 amino acids: CASSPQPRGTDTQYF. The CDR3 DNA reads as TGTGCCAGCAGCCCCCAGCCTAGGGGGACAGATACGCAGTATTTT.

This clonotype turned up a few times. V and J are TRBV10-1 and TRBJ2-3; D ambiguous. The germline V and J ends were trimmed by 6 bases and 0 bases, with 13 bases remaining between them. This CDR3 spans 15 amino acids. CDR1 is WNHNN, CDR2 SYGVQD, per germline (reference sequence). The CDR3 coding sequence is TGCGCCAGCAGCGCGTGGACGACTAGCACAGATACGCAGTATTTT. Translated, it gives CASSAWTTSTDTQYF.

CDR3 residues: CASSLTDRGGVDTQYF. Here the CDR3 DNA reads TGTGCCAGCAGCCTCACGGACAGGGGAGGCGTGGATACGCAGTATTTT. V gene TRBV6-6 combines with J gene TRBJ2-3, with TRBD1 matching 9 bases. CDR3 length: 16 residues. Germline V gene sequence: CDR1 MNHNY, CDR2 SVGAGI (reference sequence). Trimming took 6 bases from V and 6 from J; bases not matched to a gene: 13.